A single sample gave rise to the 3 T cell receptor beta chains below, sequenced in a study of CD8 T cell repertoires and HIV-1 epitope variants. Sequencing was performed with immunoSEQ multiplex PCR; in TCRdb, only in-frame clones are kept and a portion is missing. The table shows about 90,000 clones, with approximately 70% occurring only once. The sample comprised uncultured baseline CD8+ T cells from peripheral blood mononuclear cells (PBMCs). Every receptor here comes from a male donor with HIV.

The genes are TRBV7-2 and TRBJ1-3; D remains ambiguous. The CDR3 sequence is 14 residues long. V was pared by 1 base and J by 4 bases, with 8 bases between. The germline V gene encodes CDR1 SGHTA and CDR2 FQGNSA. The CDR3 sequence: CASSLGPDGNTIYF. CDR3 DNA: TGTGCCAGCAGCTTAGGGCCAGACGGAAACACCATATATTTT.

J is TRBJ1-6 and V is TRBV5-6; the D is unclear. The germline CDR1 and CDR2 sequences are SGHDT and YYEEEE. Trimming pared 1 base from V and 7 bases from J, leaving 9 bases between. CDR3 size: 14 residues. The CDR3 DNA reads as TGTGCCAGCAGCTTGAGGCGGAACAATTCACCCCTCCACTTT. Amino acid sequence: CASSLRRNNSPLHF.

The chain uses TRBV5-6 and TRBJ2-3; no reliable D call. V was cut by 0 bases and J by 1 base, with 9 bases left in between. The CDR3 runs to 15 residues. Germline CDR1 SGHDT, CDR2 YYEEEE. As DNA, the CDR3 is TGTGCCAGCAGCTTGGCCAGCGTCGGCACAGATACGCAGTATTTT. Its translation: CASSLASVGTDTQYF.